This T cell receptor (beta chain) was identified during a study of early T cells in non-severe SARS-CoV-2 infection. Overall study context: Sequencing targeted bulk RNA from unsorted whole blood, leaving chains unpaired.

The sample holds many counts of this clonotype. TCRdb recomputed calls from the 5' RACE reads with MiXCR, one row per CDR3 protein. The data show about 86,000 distinct CDR3 sequences, around 15% seen once. The CDR3 contains 10 residues. Germline values: CDR1 LGHDT, CDR2 YNNKEL (reference sequence). Between the trimmed V and J ends, which lost 6 bases and 2 bases, there was a span of 2 bases. Sequencing was carried out using whole blood. This sequence joins TRBV3-1 and TRBJ2-7; no firm D call. The clonotype originates from an adult who was a healthcare worker with PCR-confirmed SARS-CoV-2 infection or an uninfected control (not recorded which). CDR3 coding DNA: TGTGCCAGCAGTGCCTACGAGCAGTACTTC. It translates to CASSAYEQYF.